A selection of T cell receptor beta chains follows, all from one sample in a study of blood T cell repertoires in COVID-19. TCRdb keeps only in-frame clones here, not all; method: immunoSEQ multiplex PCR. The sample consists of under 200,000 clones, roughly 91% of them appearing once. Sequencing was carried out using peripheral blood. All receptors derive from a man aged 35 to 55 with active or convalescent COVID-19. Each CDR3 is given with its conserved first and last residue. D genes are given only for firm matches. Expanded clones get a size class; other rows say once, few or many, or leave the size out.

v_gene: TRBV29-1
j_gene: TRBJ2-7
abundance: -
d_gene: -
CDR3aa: CSVAAAGLGYEQYF
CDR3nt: TGCAGCGTTGCGGCCGCGGGGCTGGGCTACGAGCAGTACTTC

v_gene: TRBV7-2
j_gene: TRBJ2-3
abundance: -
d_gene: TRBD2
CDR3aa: CASSPSGGMDTQYF
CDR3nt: TGTGCCAGCAGCCCCAGCGGGGGTATGGATACGCAGTATTTT

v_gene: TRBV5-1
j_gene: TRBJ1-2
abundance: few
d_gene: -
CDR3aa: CASSSGQNYGYTF
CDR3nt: TGCGCCAGCAGCTCTGGACAGAACTATGGCTACACCTTC

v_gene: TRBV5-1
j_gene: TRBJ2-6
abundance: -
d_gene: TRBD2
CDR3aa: CASNMERGLIGGANVLTF
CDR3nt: TGCGCCAGCAACATGGAGCGGGGCCTAATCGGTGGGGCCAACGTCCTGACTTTC

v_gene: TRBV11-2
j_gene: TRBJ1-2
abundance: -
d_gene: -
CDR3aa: CASSREANYGYTF
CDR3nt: TGTGCCAGCAGCCGGGAGGCGAACTATGGCTACACCTTC

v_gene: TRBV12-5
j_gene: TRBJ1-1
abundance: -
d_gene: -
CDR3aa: CASGSGLNTEAFF
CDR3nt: TGTGCTAGTGGTTCGGGTCTGAACACTGAAGCTTTCTTT

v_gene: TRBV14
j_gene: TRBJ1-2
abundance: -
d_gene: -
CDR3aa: CASSRETGDYGYTF
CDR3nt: TGTGCCAGCAGCCGAGAGACAGGAGACTATGGCTACACCTTC

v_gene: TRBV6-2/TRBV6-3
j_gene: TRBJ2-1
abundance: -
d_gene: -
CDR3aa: CASSPHGLYNEQFF
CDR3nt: TGTGCCAGCAGTCCCCATGGACTTTACAATGAGCAGTTCTTC

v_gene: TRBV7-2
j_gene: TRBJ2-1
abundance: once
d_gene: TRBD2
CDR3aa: CASSLVGSGRPQSEQFF
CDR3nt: TGTGCCAGCAGCCTAGTCGGGAGCGGGAGACCCCAATCTGAGCAGTTCTTC

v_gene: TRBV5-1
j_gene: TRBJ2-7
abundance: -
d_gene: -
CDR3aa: CASSLDIYYEQYF
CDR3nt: TGCGCCAGCAGCTTGGACATTTACTACGAGCAGTACTTC

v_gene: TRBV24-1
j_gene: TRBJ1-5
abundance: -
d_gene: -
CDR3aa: CATSDTGFRGNQPQHF
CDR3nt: TGTGCCACCAGTGATACAGGGTTTCGGGGCAATCAGCCCCAGCATTTT

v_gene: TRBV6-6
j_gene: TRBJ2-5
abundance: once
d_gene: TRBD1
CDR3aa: CASSYGQGAQETQYF
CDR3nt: TGTGCCAGCAGTTACGGGCAGGGGGCTCAAGAGACCCAGTACTTC

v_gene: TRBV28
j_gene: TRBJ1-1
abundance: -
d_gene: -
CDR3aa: CASSFKPGKADTEAFF
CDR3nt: TGTGCCAGCAGTTTCAAACCAGGGAAGGCTGATACTGAAGCTTTCTTT

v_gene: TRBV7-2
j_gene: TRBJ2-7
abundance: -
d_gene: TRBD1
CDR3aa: CASSPGQGAYEQYF
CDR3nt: TGTGCCAGCAGTCCGGGACAGGGGGCCTACGAGCAGTACTTC

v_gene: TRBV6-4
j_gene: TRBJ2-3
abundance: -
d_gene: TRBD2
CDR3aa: CANPSGKPDTQYF
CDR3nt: TGTGCCAACCCTAGCGGGAAGCCAGATACGCAGTATTTT

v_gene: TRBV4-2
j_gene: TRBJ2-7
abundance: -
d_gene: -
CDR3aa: CASSQDPGFEQYF
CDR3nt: TGTGCCAGCAGCCAAGATCCGGGTTTCGAGCAGTACTTC

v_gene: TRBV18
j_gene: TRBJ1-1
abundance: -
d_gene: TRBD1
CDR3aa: CASSPPGQSTGNKAFF
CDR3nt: TGTGCCAGCTCACCACCGGGACAGTCTACCGGTAACAAAGCTTTCTTT

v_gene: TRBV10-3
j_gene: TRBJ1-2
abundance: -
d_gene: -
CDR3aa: CAISESRDILTYGYTF
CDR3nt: TGTGCCATCAGTGAGTCCAGGGATATTCTCACGTATGGCTACACCTTC

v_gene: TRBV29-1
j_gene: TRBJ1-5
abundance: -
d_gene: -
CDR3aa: CSVEETGGNQPQHF
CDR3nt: TGCAGCGTTGAAGAGACGGGGGGCAATCAGCCCCAGCATTTT

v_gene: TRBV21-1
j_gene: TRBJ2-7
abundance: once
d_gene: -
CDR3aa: CASSKVGTVEQYF
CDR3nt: TGTGCCAGCAGCAAAGTAGGGACAGTCGAGCAGTACTTC

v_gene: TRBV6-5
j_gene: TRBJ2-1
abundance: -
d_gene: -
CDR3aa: CASSFVLENEQFF
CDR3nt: TGTGCCAGCAGTTTTGTGTTGGAGAATGAGCAGTTCTTC

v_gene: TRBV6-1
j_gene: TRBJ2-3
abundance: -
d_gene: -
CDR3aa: CASSEATSTDTQYF
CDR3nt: TGTGCCAGCAGTGAAGCGACTAGCACAGATACGCAGTATTTT

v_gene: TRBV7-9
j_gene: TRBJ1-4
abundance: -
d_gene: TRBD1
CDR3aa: CASSLERTGLEKLFF
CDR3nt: TGTGCCAGCAGCTTAGAGAGGACAGGGCTGGAAAAACTGTTTTTT

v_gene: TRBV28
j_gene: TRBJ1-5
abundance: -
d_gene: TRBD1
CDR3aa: CASRTRQGYQPQHF
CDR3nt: TGTGCCAGCCGAACAAGACAGGGGTATCAGCCCCAGCATTTT

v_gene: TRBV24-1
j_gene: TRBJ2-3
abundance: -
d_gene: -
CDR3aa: CATSDFGQTGREDTQYF
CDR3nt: TGTGCCACCAGTGATTTCGGGCAAACCGGCCGGGAAGATACGCAGTATTTT

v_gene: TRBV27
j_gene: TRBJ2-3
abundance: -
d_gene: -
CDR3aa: CASSFAGADTQYF
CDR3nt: TGTGCCAGCAGTTTTGCCGGGGCAGATACGCAGTATTTT

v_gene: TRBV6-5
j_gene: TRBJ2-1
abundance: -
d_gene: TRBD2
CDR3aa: CASSSYSGGVNEQFF
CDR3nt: TGTGCCAGCAGTTCTTATAGCGGGGGGGTCAATGAGCAGTTCTTC